A single TCR beta chain is shown here with its context. Its antigen is as yet unknown. This sample is part of a study of identical twins. Using its own MiXCR run on the 5' RACE reads, TCRdb lists one record per CDR3 protein. This sample has 700,000 or so distinct CDR3 sequences, with 8.5% to 9% found just once. Study-level points and caveats: Recombination models fit unrelated individuals' TCR alpha sharing but underestimated twins'.

This sample was also put to use in a study of yellow fever vaccine responses in identical twins. That work states: Reportedly, twins' vaccine T cell responses looked partly convergent and partly personalized.

The receptor was isolated from a woman aged 18 to 35 in good health. Sequenced sample: PBMCs.

As DNA, the CDR3 is TGTGCCTGGAGCGGTAGCGAACCTGAGCAGTTCTTC. It encodes CAWSGSEPEQFF. The chain has TRBV30 and TRBJ2-1, with a possible D match to TRBD2 (5 bases). Germline lookup yields CDR1 GTSNPN and CDR2 SVGIG (reference sequence). With 3 bases removed from V and 9 bases from J, the gap between germline ends came to 12 bases. This CDR3 is built from 12 residues.